The clone carrying this T cell receptor (beta chain) was counted once. Its target is not known. At one end, the junction sequence differs from germline, possibly due to a read error. This specimen belongs to a study of tumor-infiltrating lymphocytes in primary liver carcinoma. As for the study in general: Men as well as women, aged 30 to 69 years, made up the patients. The study obtained roughly 3.5 to 7.13 million productive TCRbeta reads per sample, similar across tissue types.

With a constant-region primer, TCR beta cDNA was made from approximately 510 ng of total RNA. Researchers made the TCR beta libraries by running three nested multiplex PCR rounds with slightly modified ARM-PCR. TRBV1-TRBV30 forward primers paired with a C-beta reverse primer drove the first two PCR rounds, approximately 11 cycles each. MiXCR was run by TCRdb on the multiplex PCR reads, yielding one entry per CDR3 protein. The sample carries tens of thousands of distinct CDR3 sequences, approximately 72% recorded once. Co-extraction yielded RNA and DNA from 20-30 mg of unsorted bulk tissue. Sampling targeted five separate regions of each tumor, which included the tumor centre. Regarding the study as a whole: A small share of top clones, only about 8-24%, was found in all five tumor regions.

Germline V CDR1 and CDR2: SGHRS, YFSETQ. The CDR3 sequence is 14 residues long. Sequencing was carried out using liver tumor tissue from sampling region 1. Subset in this sample: tumor region T1, superior pole. The chain carries TRBV5-1 and TRBJ2-7; unclear D gene. This TCR was recovered from a middle-aged man with primary liver carcinoma and hepatitis B virus infection. In DNA form, the CDR3 reads TGCGCCAGCAGCTTGGAGGGCAGTTCACCCGAGCAGCACTTC. This encodes CASSLEGSSPEQHF.